This passage covers 27 T cell receptor beta chains from one sample sequenced in a study of read filtering for tumor transcriptome and immune sequencing. The library was built from around 0.4 ug RNA with molecular barcoded adaptors for alpha/delta and beta/gamma chains. One entry per CDR3 protein, called by TCRdb with MiXCR from the reads. The data hold 94,000 or so distinct CDR3 sequences, with about 12% observed a single time. Specimen: a population of CD138-negative cells sorted from bone marrow. These receptors all come from a donor aged 40 or older with multiple myeloma.

This clonotype has only a few counts. This could be a read error, since a much larger clone is one nucleotide away. It is unclear where the CDR3 begins or ends on the DNA, so no DNA is shown, and the CDR3 is as TCRdb lists it. This chain links TRBV5-1 with TRBJ2-1; TRBD1 was called by the table and not checked on the DNA. Ends included, the CDR3 has 14 residues. CDR1 SGHRS and CDR2 YFSETQ come from the germline V gene. The CDR3 region is CVSSLVGQGAFVFF.

CDR3 DNA sequence: TGCAGCGTGCACCCGGGACAGGGACCAGATACGCAGTATTTT. Translated: CSVHPGQGPDTQYF. This rearrangement joins TRBV29-1 to TRBJ2-3, with 9 bases fitting TRBD1. The germline CDR1 and CDR2 sequences are SQVTM and ANQGSEA. The V and J ends lost 6 bases and 4 bases, in that order; junction bases with no gene match: 8. The CDR3 has 14 amino acids.

The V gene is TRBV29-1, the J gene TRBJ2-3, with D possibly matching TRBD1 (6 bases). The CDR3 is 11 amino acids. The germline V gene has CDR1 SQVTM and CDR2 ANQGSEA. V lost 7 bases and J lost 6, with 11 bases in between. The CDR3 DNA sequence: TGCAGCGGCTTTAGGGGGGATACGCAGTATTTT. Translated: CSGFRGDTQYF.

This clonotype turned up a few times. Possible read error: a much larger clone is one base away. V usage is TRBV6-6 and J usage is TRBJ1-1; no firm D call. This CDR3 is built from 14 residues. Germline CDR1 and CDR2: MNHNY and SVGAGI (reference sequence). Trimming pared 0 bases from V and 4 bases from J, leaving 9 bases between. This CDR3 reads CASSYSRGVTEAFF. The CDR3 DNA reads TGTGCCAGCAGTTACTCGCGGGGTGTCACTGAAGCTTTCTTT.

This clonotype was observed many times. J is TRBJ2-1 and V is TRBV6-5, with 10 bases fitting TRBD1. The V gene's germline CDR1 is MNHEY and CDR2 SVGAGI. V lost 5 bases, J lost 7 bases, and 8 bases stayed unmatched. There are 15 residues in the CDR3. The CDR3 region has the DNA TGTGCCAGCAGTCGGTCCGGGACAGGGGTGAATGAGCAGTTCTTC. Its protein is CASSRSGTGVNEQFF.

This clonotype was recorded a few times. The chain employs TRBV9 and TRBJ2-1; D might be TRBD2 (5 bases). Between the trimmed V and J ends, which lost 4 bases and 9 bases, there was a span of 17 bases. The CDR3 contains 14 residues. Germline CDR1 and CDR2: SGDLS and YYNGEE. Here the CDR3 DNA reads TGTGCCAGCAGCCCAAATCAGAGGGCCGGTGAGCAGTTCTTC. It encodes CASSPNQRAGEQFF. The whole variable domain, filled in from reference TRBV9 and TRBJ2-1, reads DSGVTQTPKHLITATGQRVTLRCSPRSGDLSVYWYQQSLDQGLQFLIQYYNGEERAKGNILERFSAQQFPDLHSELNLSSLELGDSALYFCASSPNQRAGEQFFGPGTRLTVL.

Many counts were recorded for this clonotype. This chain uses TRBV29-1 with TRBJ1-1; D is unresolved. Germline loops: CDR1 SQVTM, CDR2 ANQGSEA. V was pared by 6 bases and J by 0 bases, with 8 bases between. CDR3 size: 12 residues. The CDR3 DNA reads as TGCAGCGTGAAACTACTGAACACTGAAGCTTTCTTT. Translating gives CSVKLLNTEAFF.

This clonotype is a singleton in its sample. The chain recombines TRBV20-1 with TRBJ1-1; D not resolved. V lost 3 bases and J 4 bases, leaving 15 bases between the germline ends. Germline loops: CDR1 DFQATT, CDR2 SNEGSKA (reference sequence). This CDR3 contains 14 residues. The CDR3 spells CSASRRIMITEAFF. The DNA for the CDR3 is TGCAGTGCTAGTCGGAGAATTATGATCACTGAAGCTTTCTTT.

This clonotype was seen repeatedly, ten times or more. The chain combines TRBV19 with TRBJ2-2; D gene uncertain. This CDR3 is 16 amino acids long. Per germline, CDR1 LNHDA and CDR2 SQIVND (reference sequence). V was shortened by 3 bases and J by 6 bases, with 17 bases between the two germline ends. CDR3 loop: CASSIYPTHQAGELFF. The CDR3 coding sequence is TGTGCCAGTAGTATCTACCCGACTCACCAGGCCGGGGAGCTGTTTTTT.

Points on this clonotype: A read error is possible here, since a much larger clone lies one base away. This rearrangement joins TRBV6-6 to TRBJ2-2, with D perhaps assigned TRBD1 or TRBD2 (5 bases each). The CDR3 totals 14 residues. Germline assignment: CDR1 MNHNY and CDR2 SVGAGI (reference sequence). DNA for the CDR3: TGTGTCAGCACCGGGACCGATAACACCGGGGAGCTGTTTTTT. This sequence encodes CVSTGTDNTGELFF.

About this clonotype itself: Since a much larger clone is just one base distant, this may be a read error. The chain recombines TRBV20-1 with TRBJ2-5; 10 positions match TRBD1. V gave up 5 bases and J gave up 4 bases; unmatched junction bases: 10. CDR1 and CDR2 from the germline V gene are DFQATT and SNEGSKA (reference sequence). The CDR3 sequence is 15 residues long. The CDR3 is CSAGGRDRGPETQYF. The CDR3 DNA reads TGCAGTGCTGGAGGCCGGGACAGGGGTCCAGAGACCCAGTACTTC.

This clonotype was found many times. The chain employs TRBV5-1 and TRBJ2-1; perhaps TRBD1 as D (5 bases). The ends were cut back, 4 bases at V and 3 bases at J, with 14 bases in the middle. CDR1 and CDR2 (germline): SGHRS, YFSETQ. The CDR3 totals 15 residues. In DNA form, the CDR3 reads TGCGCCAGCAGCAAGACGCAGGGATTCTACAATGAGCAGTTCTTC. This sequence encodes CASSKTQGFYNEQFF.

This chain links TRBV3-1 with TRBJ1-5, with D possibly TRBD1 on 5 matching bases. V was clipped by 1 base and J by 7 bases, with 11 bases between them. Germline CDR1 is LGHDT and CDR2 is YNNKEL (reference sequence). The CDR3 has 14 amino acids. CDR3 sequence: CASSQVQGGQPQHF. The CDR3 nucleotides are TGTGCCAGCAGCCAAGTGCAGGGCGGGCAGCCCCAGCATTTT.

This clonotype has ten or more counts. V usage is TRBV12-3 or TRBV12-4 and J usage is TRBJ1-1; D is ambiguous. Trimming pared 6 bases from V and 6 bases from J, leaving 8 bases between. CDR3 length: 11 residues. CDR3 in DNA: TGTGCCAGCAGGTCCTACTCTGAAGCTTTCTTT. This gives the protein CASRSYSEAFF.

This clonotype was detected ten times or more. The chain carries TRBV29-1 and TRBJ2-1, with 9 bases fitting TRBD2. Trimming removed 2 bases from V and 9 bases from J; junction bases left unmatched: 8. CDR3 length: 14 residues. Germline V CDR1 and CDR2: SQVTM, ANQGSEA. The CDR3 nucleotides are TGCAGCGTTGAATCCCGACTAGCGGCCTTTGAGCAGTTCTTC. This encodes CSVESRLAAFEQFF.

This clonotype was observed at least ten times. In DNA form, the CDR3 reads TGTGCCAGCAGCCCTAGCGGACAGGGGGCGAGTAGGCAAGAGACCCAGTACTTC. Translation gives CASSPSGQGASRQETQYF. The chain is built from TRBV7-8 and TRBJ2-5; 11 bases match TRBD1. V lost 5 bases to trimming and J lost 2 bases; unmatched junction nucleotides: 13. The germline gives CDR1 SGHVS, CDR2 FQNEAQ. This CDR3 is built from 18 residues.

In its sample, this clonotype was seen many times. The V and J genes are TRBV20-1 and TRBJ2-5; TRBD1 aligns across 7 bases. The CDR3 loop spans 12 amino acids. The germline V gene encodes CDR1 DFQATT and CDR2 SNEGSKA (reference sequence). The junction had 5 bases not matched to a gene; V was cut back by 5 bases and J by 5 bases. Here the CDR3 reads CSAGDRDETQYF. The CDR3 DNA reads as TGCAGTGCTGGTGACAGGGACGAGACCCAGTACTTC.

Ten or more counts support this clonotype. The chain combines TRBV7-3 with TRBJ2-1; D call uncertain. This CDR3 has 13 amino acids. Germline CDR1 SGHTA, CDR2 FQGTGA. With 1 base removed from V and 9 bases from J, the gap between germline ends came to 10 bases. For the CDR3, the DNA is TGTGCCAGCAGCTTAATAGGATCCGGTGAGCAGTTCTTC. Its translation is CASSLIGSGEQFF.

This clonotype was counted between two and nine times. A clone one base away is much larger, so this may be a read error. V and J are TRBV7-9 and TRBJ2-2; possibly TRBD1 for D (6 bases). Per germline, CDR1 SEHNR and CDR2 FQNEAQ (reference sequence). The germline V and J ends were trimmed by 7 bases and 3 bases, with 18 bases remaining between them. This CDR3 region has 16 residues. CDR3 DNA: TGTGCCAGCACCCTCCCCGGGACAACGGACACCGGGGAGCTGTTTTTT. Amino acid sequence: CASTLPGTTDTGELFF.

At least ten counts were recorded for this clonotype. This chain joins TRBV6-2 or TRBV6-3 and TRBJ2-7, with 12 nucleotides matching TRBD2. There are 17 residues in the CDR3. Germline values: CDR1 MNHEY, CDR2 SVGEGT. V dropped 10 bases and J dropped 7; count of bases not matched to a gene: 20. The CDR3 DNA sequence: TGTGCCACCGCAGGGACTAGCGGGCCCCTTGGGTCCTGGGAGCAGTACTTC. Protein product: CATAGTSGPLGSWEQYF.

As concerns this clonotype: No conserved phenylalanine or tryptophan is present at the end of the CDR3, so a read error is the likely explanation. The chain links TRBV2 to TRBJ2-5; D remains ambiguous. Trimming stripped 2 bases from V and 10 bases from J, with 14 bases between. Germline V gene sequence: CDR1 SNHLY, CDR2 FYNNEI. This CDR3 contains 13 residues. CDR3 region: CASSEYESGGQYS. DNA of the CDR3: TGTGCCAGCAGTGAATATGAGAGTGGCGGCCAGTACTCC.

This clonotype was recorded many times. This chain joins TRBV29-1 and TRBJ2-1, with D possibly being TRBD2 (5 bases). V dropped 2 bases and J dropped 0 bases, with 5 bases sitting between them. The CDR3 runs to 13 residues. Germline CDR1 reads SQVTM; CDR2 reads ANQGSEA. In DNA, the CDR3 is TGCAGCGTTGAAACTAGCTCCTACAATGAGCAGTTCTTC. Amino acids: CSVETSSYNEQFF.

As regards this clonotype: At one of its ends the junction is not consistent with the germline gene, which may arise from a read error. This rearrangement joins TRBV4-1 to TRBJ2-1; D is undetermined. Germline assignment: CDR1 MGHRA and CDR2 YSYEKL. This CDR3 region has 19 residues. CDR3 coding DNA: TGCGCCAGCAGCCAAGATGCGGCAGCCTCTAGTAGTCCCTACAATGAGCAGCTCTTC. Protein product: CASSQDAAASSSPYNEQLF.

This clonotype was picked up many times. The chain is built from TRBV29-1 and TRBJ2-3, with TRBD2 identical over 7 bases. Trimming at V came to 6 bases and at J to 0 bases, leaving 6 bases not matched to a gene. The length of the CDR3 is 14 residues. Per the germline V gene, CDR1 is SQVTM and CDR2 is ANQGSEA. The CDR3: CSVLAVHSTDTQYF. CDR3 in DNA: TGCAGCGTCCTAGCGGTCCACAGCACAGATACGCAGTATTTT.

This sequence joins TRBV5-4 and TRBJ2-7, with 10 bases that match TRBD2. The length of the CDR3 is 16 residues. V gave up 0 bases and J gave up 6 bases; unmatched junction bases: 9. Germline V gene data show CDR1 as SGHNT and CDR2 as YYREEE (reference sequence). The CDR3 sequence: CASSLDSSGRAVEQYF. The CDR3 nucleotides are TGTGCCAGCAGCTTGGATTCAAGCGGGAGGGCCGTCGAGCAGTACTTC.

A word on this clonotype: A much larger clone differs by one base, so this may be a read error. The rearrangement links TRBV28 to TRBJ2-7; TRBD2 agrees at 11 bases. CDR3 size: 15 residues. Germline V gene data show CDR1 as MDHEN and CDR2 as SYDVKM. The CDR3 bases are TGTGCCACTTCAACTGGGACTAGCGGATCCTACGAGCAGTGCTTC. Encoded protein: CATSTGTSGSYEQCF.

This clonotype has at least ten counts. The chain joins TRBV20-1 to TRBJ2-3; 8 nucleotides align to TRBD2. CDR3 size: 14 residues. J gave up 0 bases and V 4 bases, and 3 bases lay outside the gene matches. Germline V gene data show CDR1 as DFQATT and CDR2 as SNEGSKA (reference sequence). This CDR3 is CSAIPSGSTDTQYF. CDR3 bases: TGCAGTGCTATCCCTAGCGGGAGCACAGATACGCAGTATTTT.